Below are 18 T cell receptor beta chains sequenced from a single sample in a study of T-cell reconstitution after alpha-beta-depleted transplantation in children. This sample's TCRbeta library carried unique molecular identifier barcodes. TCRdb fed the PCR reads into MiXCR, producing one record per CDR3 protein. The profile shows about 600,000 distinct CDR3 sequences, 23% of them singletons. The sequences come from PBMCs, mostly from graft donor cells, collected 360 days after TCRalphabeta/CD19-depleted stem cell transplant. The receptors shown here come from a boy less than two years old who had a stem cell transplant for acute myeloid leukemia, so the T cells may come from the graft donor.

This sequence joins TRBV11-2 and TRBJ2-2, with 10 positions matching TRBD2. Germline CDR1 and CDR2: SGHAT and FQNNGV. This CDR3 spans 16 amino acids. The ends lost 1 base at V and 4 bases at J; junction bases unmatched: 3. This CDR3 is CASSLGAGGFTGELFF. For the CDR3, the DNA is TGTGCCAGCAGCTTAGGAGCGGGGGGGTTCACCGGGGAGCTGTTTTTT.

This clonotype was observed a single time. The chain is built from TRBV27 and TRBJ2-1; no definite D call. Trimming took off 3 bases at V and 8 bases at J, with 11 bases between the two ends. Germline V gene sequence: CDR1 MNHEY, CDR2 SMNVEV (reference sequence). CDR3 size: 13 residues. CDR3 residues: CASSLIFSDEQFF. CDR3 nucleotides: TGTGCCAGCAGTTTGATCTTTAGTGATGAGCAGTTCTTC.

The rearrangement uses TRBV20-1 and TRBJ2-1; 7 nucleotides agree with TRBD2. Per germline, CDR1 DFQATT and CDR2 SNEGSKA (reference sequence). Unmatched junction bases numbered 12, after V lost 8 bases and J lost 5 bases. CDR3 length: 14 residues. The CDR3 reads CSSIGGVWDNEQFF. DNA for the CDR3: TGCAGTTCGATTGGGGGGGTCTGGGACAATGAGCAGTTCTTC.

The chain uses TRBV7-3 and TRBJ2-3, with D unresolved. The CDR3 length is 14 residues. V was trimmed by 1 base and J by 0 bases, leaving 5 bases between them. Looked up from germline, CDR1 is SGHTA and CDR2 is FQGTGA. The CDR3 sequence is CASSLNPSTDTQYF. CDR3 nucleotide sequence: TGTGCCAGCAGCTTAAATCCGAGCACAGATACGCAGTATTTT. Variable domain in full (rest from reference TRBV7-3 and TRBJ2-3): GAGVSQTPSNKVTEKGKYVELRCDPISGHTALYWYRQSLGQGPEFLIYFQGTGAADDSGLPNDRFFAVRPEGSVSTLKIQRTERGDSAVYLCASSLNPSTDTQYFGPGTRLTVL.

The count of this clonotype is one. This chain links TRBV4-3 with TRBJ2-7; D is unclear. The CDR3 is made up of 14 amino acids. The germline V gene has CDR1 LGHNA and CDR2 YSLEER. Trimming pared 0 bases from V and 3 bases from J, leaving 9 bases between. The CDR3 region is CASSQDQQSYEQYF. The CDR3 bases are TGCGCCAGCAGCCAAGATCAGCAGAGCTACGAGCAGTACTTC.

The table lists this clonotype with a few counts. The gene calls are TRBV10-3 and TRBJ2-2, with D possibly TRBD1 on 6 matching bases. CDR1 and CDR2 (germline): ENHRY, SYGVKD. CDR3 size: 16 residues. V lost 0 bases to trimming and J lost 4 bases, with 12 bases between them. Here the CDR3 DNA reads TGTGCCATCAGTGAGTCGCTGGGGGCAGGCACCGGGGAGCTGTTTTTT. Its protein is CAISESLGAGTGELFF.

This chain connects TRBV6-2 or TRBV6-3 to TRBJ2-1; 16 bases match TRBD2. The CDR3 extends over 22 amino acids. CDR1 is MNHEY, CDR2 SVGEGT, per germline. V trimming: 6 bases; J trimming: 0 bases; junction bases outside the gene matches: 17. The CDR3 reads CASRQGTSGGAWWESSYNEQFF. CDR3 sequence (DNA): TGTGCCAGCAGGCAGGGGACTAGCGGGGGGGCTTGGTGGGAGAGCTCCTACAATGAGCAGTTCTTC.

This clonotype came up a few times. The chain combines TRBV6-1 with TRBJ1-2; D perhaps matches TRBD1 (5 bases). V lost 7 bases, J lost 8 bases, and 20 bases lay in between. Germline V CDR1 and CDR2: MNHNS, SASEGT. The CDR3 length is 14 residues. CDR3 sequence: CASKSHFKGRGYTF. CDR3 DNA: TGTGCCAGCAAGTCCCATTTCAAGGGGCGAGGCTACACCTTC.

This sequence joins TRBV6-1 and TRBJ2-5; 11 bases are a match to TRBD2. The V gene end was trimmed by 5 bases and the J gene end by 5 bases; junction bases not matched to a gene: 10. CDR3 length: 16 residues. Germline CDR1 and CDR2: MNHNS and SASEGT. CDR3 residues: CASSPIAGGPLETQYF. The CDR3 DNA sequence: TGTGCCAGCAGTCCAATAGCGGGGGGGCCTCTTGAGACCCAGTACTTC.

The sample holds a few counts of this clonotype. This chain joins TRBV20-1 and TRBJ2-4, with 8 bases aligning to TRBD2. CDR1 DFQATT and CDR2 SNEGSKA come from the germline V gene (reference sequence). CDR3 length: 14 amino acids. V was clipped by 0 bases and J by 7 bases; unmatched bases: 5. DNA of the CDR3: TGCAGTGCTAGAGATGAGCGGGGGCTGAACATTCAGTACTTC. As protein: CSARDERGLNIQYF.

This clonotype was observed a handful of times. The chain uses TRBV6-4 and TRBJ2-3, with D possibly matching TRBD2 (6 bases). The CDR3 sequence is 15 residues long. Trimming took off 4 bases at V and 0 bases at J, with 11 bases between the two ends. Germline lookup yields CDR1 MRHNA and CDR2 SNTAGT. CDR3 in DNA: TGTGCCAGCAGTGTGTTCGCGGGGAGCACAGATACGCAGTATTTT. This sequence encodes CASSVFAGSTDTQYF.

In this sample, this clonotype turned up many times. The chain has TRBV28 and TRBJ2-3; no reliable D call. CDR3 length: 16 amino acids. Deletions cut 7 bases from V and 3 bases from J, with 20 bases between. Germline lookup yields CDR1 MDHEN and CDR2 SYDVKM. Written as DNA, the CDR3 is TGTGCCAGCACCCGGAACCTAGTTCTCACAACAGATACGCAGTATTTT. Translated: CASTRNLVLTTDTQYF.

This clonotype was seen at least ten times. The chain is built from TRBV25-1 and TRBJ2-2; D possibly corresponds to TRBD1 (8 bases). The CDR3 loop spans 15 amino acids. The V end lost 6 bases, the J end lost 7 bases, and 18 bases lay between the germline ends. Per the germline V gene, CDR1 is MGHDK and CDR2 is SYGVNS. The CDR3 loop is CASRRSTGEGGELFF. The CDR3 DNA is TGTGCCAGCAGAAGGTCGACAGGGGAGGGCGGGGAGCTGTTTTTT.

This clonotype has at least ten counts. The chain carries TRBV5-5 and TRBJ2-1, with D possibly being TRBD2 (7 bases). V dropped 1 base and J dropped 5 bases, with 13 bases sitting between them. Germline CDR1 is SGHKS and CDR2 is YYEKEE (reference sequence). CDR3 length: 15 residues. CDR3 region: CASSLMGGGNNEQFF. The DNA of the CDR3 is TGTGCCAGCAGCTTGATGGGGGGGGGCAACAATGAGCAGTTCTTC.

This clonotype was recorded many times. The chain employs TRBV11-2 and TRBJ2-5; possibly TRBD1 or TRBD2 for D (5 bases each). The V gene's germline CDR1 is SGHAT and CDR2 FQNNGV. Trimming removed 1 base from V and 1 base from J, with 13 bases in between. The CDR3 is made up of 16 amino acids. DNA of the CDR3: TGTGCCAGCAGCTTAGTTCCTTCAGGGACCCAAGAGACCCAGTACTTC. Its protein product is CASSLVPSGTQETQYF.

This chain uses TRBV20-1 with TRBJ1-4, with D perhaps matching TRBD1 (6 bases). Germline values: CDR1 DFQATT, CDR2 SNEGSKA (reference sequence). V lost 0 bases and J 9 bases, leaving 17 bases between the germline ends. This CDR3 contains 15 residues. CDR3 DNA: TGCAGTGCTAGAGATCTCGGACAGACTCCCCAAAAACTGTTTTTT. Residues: CSARDLGQTPQKLFF.

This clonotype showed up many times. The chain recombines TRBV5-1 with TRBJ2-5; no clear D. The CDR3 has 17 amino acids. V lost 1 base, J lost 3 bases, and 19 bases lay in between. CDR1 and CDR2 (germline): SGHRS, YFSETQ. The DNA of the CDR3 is TGCGCCAGCAGCTTGTTCAGGTACCGGAATCATGAAGAGACCCAGTACTTC. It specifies CASSLFRYRNHEETQYF.

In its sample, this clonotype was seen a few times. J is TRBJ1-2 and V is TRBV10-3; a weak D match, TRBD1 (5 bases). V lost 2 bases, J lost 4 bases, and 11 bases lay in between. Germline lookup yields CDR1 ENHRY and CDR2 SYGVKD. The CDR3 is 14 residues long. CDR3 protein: CAISEPQGLYGYTF. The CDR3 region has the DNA TGTGCCATCAGTGAGCCTCAGGGACTCTATGGCTACACCTTC.